This T cell receptor (beta chain) is drawn from a study of Graves' ophthalmopathy and Graves' hyperthyroidism. On the study more broadly: Peripheral blood was collected at initial diagnosis, before any treatment. Study-level findings and limits: Blood shared most expanded thyroid clonotypes above 0.001 frequency. A 13-signature model separated ophthalmopathy from stable hyperthyroidism, 85% to 90% sensitivity, just over 80% specificity.

Germline CDR1 reads SGHTA; CDR2 reads FQGTGA. There are 13 residues in the CDR3. With 5 bases removed from V and 1 base from J, the gap between germline ends came to 8 bases. Investigators amplified TCR beta CDR3 regions from RNA transcripts. Amplification began with first-round RT-PCR using HTBI primers, then second-round multiplex PCR was performed. MiXCR, applied by TCRdb to the multiplex PCR reads, yields one record per CDR3 protein. Here the sample spans about 400,000 distinct CDR3 sequences, about 18% being singletons. This clonotype showed up many times. Antigen: not known. The receptor comes from a woman aged 18-35 years with Graves' ophthalmopathy. J is TRBJ1-1 and V is TRBV7-3; D gene unclear. Sequencing input: peripheral blood. CDR3 sequence reads: CASSRNRNTEAFF. The CDR3 region has the DNA TGTGCCAGCAGCCGAAACAGGAACACTGAAGCTTTCTTT.